Described below is a single T cell receptor (beta chain) sequence and its context. What it recognizes is unknown. The sample belongs to a study of T cell responses to AZD1222 COVID-19 vaccine. Points from the study as a whole: Baseline seropositivity characterized only a handful of AZD1222 recipients. In all cases, repertoires were sampled only after the peak T cell response. Dominant at 160-218 and 743-854, vaccine-associated CD4 TCRs also spanned spike. The donor cohort was predominantly white British with a female majority, and clonal diversity may have been underestimated.

There are 14 residues in the CDR3. Germline CDR1 is SGHTA and CDR2 is FQGNSA. Trimming took 5 bases from V and 11 from J, leaving 21 bases between them. Repertoires were generated with immunoSEQ multiplex PCR, while TCRdb's copy carries only in-frame clones and drops some. The sample includes 150,000 to 200,000 clones, around 94% of them seen just once. Material: peripheral blood, obtained on day 0 of AZD1222 vaccination. The source is an adult in good health. This chain links TRBV7-2 with TRBJ1-1; D gene ambiguous. In DNA, the CDR3 is TGTGCCAGCAGCCCTCAGATCCCTCTGGGCGGGGCTTTCTTT. This gives the protein CASSPQIPLGGAFF.